This T cell receptor (beta chain) was profiled in a study of blood T cell repertoires in COVID-19. Study information: The United States, Italy and Spain provided the acute and convalescent COVID-19 samples. Nucleic acid was either cDNA or gDNA, and it came from T cells, B-cell-depleted T cells, or PBMCs.

This CDR3 is built from 13 residues. Germline CDR1 SGHRS, CDR2 YFSETQ. V shed 4 bases and J shed 6 bases, with 10 bases lying between them. This clone was observed a single time. Source study methods: From reference gene primer amplification, estimates of nucleated cell counts were derived. Assay used: immunoSEQ multiplex PCR; TCRdb lists only in-frame clones, some missing. V and J calls plus clone size are reproduced from that table; the DNA served to infer D and trimming. Seen here are tens of thousands of clones, roughly 84% observed once, and the top ten hold over 9.5%. The specimen was peripheral blood. The chain carries TRBV5-1 and TRBJ2-2; weak D call: TRBD1 (5 bases). This sequence originates from a human donor in a cohort sampled during active COVID-19. DNA for the CDR3: TGCGCCAGCAGCGTCGACAGTCCCGGGGAGCTGTTTTTT. It is translated as CASSVDSPGELFF. Combining the CDR3 with reference TRBV5-1 and TRBJ2-2 gives the whole variable domain KAGVTQTPRYLIKTRGQQVTLSCSPISGHRSVSWYQQTPGQGLQFLFEYFSETQRNKGNFPGRFSGRQFSNSRSEMNVSTLELGDSALYLCASSVDSPGELFFGEGSRLTVL.